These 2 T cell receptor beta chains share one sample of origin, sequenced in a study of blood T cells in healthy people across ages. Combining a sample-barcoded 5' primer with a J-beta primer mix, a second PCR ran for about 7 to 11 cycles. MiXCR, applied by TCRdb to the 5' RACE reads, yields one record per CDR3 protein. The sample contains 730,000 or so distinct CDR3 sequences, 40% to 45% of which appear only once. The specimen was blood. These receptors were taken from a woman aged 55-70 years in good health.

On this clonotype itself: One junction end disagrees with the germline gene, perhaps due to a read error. This CDR3 reads CASSDGDRDYTF. CDR3 DNA: TGTGCCTCCAGTGATGGGGACAGAGACTACACCTTC. The gene calls are TRBV24-1 and TRBJ1-2; 7 positions match TRBD1. The CDR3 extends over 12 amino acids. The germline CDR1 and CDR2 sequences are KGHDR and SFDVKD.

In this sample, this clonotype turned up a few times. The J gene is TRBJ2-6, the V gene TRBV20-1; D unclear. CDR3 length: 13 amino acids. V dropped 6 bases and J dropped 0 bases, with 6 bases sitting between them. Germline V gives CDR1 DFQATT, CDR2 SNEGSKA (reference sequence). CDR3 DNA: TGCAGTGCCCAACACTCTGGGGCCAACGTCCTGACTTTC. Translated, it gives CSAQHSGANVLTF.